The source of this TCR beta chain is a study of hypomethylating agent response in myelodysplastic syndrome. Across the whole study: Patients received azacitidine (about 75% of the 11) or decitabine (3 of 11).

Survey resolution used two replicates of about 200 ng, totaling approximately 400 ng DNA. Method: immunoSEQ multiplex PCR; TCRdb's copy keeps in-frame clones and lacks some. The sample carries 2,500 to 4,000 clones, about 90% recorded once. This CDR3 has 16 residues. Germline values: CDR1 MNHEY, CDR2 SMNVEV (reference sequence). The germline V and J ends were trimmed by 5 bases and 4 bases, with 18 bases remaining between them. V usage is TRBV27 and J usage is TRBJ2-1, with D perhaps matching TRBD1 or TRBD2 (5 bases each). This TCR came from a human donor with myelodysplastic syndrome. This specimen consisted of bone marrow, obtained before or after starting hypomethylating agent treatment for myelodysplastic syndrome (not recorded which). The CDR3 DNA is TGTGCCAGCAGTCAGGGACCGCCGGGGCTTTACAATGAGCAGTTCTTC. The encoded protein is CASSQGPPGLYNEQFF.